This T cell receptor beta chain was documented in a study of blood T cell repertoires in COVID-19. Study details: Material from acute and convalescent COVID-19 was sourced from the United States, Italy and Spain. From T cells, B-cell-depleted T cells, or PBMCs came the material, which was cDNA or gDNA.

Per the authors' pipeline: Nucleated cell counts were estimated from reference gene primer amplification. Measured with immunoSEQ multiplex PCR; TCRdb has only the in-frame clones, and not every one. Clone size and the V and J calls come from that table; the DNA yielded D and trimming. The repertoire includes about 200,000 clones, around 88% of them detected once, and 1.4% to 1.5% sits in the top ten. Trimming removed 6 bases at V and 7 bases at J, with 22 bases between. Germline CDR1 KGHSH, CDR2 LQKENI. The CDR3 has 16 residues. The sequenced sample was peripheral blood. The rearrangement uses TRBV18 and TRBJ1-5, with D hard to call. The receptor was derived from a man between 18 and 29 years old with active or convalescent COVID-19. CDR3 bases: TGTGCCAGCTCCGTCGGGGTGCCACAAAACGGACAGCCCCAGCATTTT. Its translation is CASSVGVPQNGQPQHF.